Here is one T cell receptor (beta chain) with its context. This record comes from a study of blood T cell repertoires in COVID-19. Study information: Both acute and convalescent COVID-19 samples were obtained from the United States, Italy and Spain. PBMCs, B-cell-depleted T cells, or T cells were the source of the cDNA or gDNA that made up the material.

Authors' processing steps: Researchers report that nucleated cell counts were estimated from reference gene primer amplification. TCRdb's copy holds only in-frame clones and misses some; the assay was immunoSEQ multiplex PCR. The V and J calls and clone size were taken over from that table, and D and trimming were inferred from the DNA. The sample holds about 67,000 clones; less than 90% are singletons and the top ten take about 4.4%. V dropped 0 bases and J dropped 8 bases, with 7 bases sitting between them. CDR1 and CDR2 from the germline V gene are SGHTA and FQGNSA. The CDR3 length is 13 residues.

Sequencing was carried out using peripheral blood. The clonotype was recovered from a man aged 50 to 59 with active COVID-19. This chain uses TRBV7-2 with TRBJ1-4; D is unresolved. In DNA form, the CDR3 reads TGTGCCAGCAGCTTAGCGTTTGGCGAAAAACTGTTTTTT. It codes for CASSLAFGEKLFF.